A selection of T cell receptor beta chains follows, all from one sample in a study of blood T cell repertoires in COVID-19. Here immunoSEQ multiplex PCR was the method, and the copy in TCRdb shows in-frame clones only, minus some. The sample records under 250,000 clones, around nine tenths being singletons. Material for sequencing was peripheral blood. Source of these receptors: a man older than 75 with acute or convalescent COVID-19. Each CDR3 is given with its conserved first and last residue. Each record gives: CDR3 protein, D gene, V gene, clone size, CDR3 length. D genes are given only for firm matches. Expanded clones are given a class, and other clones once, few, many or no size at all.

CDR3aa: CASSLSVYQETQYF
d_gene: -
v_gene: TRBV5-1
abundance: -
len: 14

CDR3aa: CASSQTTGSDEKLFF
d_gene: -
v_gene: TRBV3-1/TRBV3-2
abundance: -
len: 15

CDR3aa: CASSDRNYGYTF
d_gene: -
v_gene: TRBV28
abundance: -
len: 12

CDR3aa: CASSLAFENSPLHF
d_gene: -
v_gene: TRBV5-1
abundance: few
len: 14

CDR3aa: CASSLRGDTQYF
d_gene: -
v_gene: TRBV5-1
abundance: -
len: 12

CDR3aa: CASSTRLGGQPQHF
d_gene: -
v_gene: TRBV6-5
abundance: -
len: 14

CDR3aa: CASSLAGDRGLGYTF
d_gene: TRBD1
v_gene: TRBV7-9
abundance: once
len: 15

CDR3aa: CASSTDREANQPQHF
d_gene: TRBD1
v_gene: TRBV28
abundance: -
len: 15

CDR3aa: CASSFGNQPQHF
d_gene: -
v_gene: TRBV12-3/TRBV12-4
abundance: once
len: 12

CDR3aa: CASGDRAYEQYF
d_gene: TRBD1
v_gene: TRBV6-5
abundance: -
len: 12